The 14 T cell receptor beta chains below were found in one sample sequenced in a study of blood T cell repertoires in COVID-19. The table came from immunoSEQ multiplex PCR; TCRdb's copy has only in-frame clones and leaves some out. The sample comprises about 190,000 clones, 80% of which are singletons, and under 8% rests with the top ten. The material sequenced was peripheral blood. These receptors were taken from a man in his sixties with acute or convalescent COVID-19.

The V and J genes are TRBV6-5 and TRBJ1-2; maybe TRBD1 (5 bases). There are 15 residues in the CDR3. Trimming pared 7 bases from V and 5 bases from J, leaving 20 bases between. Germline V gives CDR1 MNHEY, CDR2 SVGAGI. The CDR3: CASIRLGRAFYGYTF. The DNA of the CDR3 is TGTGCCAGCATTCGGCTGGGCAGGGCATTTTATGGCTACACCTTC.

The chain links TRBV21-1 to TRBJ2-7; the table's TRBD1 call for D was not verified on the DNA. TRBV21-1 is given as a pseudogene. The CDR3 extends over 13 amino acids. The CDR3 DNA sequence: TGTGCCAGCAGCAAAGACAGTGCCTACGAGCAGTACTTC. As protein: CASSKDSAYEQYF.

The CDR3 spells CASRTTGLSGTEAFF. The CDR3 coding sequence is TGTGCCAGCAGGACGACAGGGTTGTCGGGCACTGAAGCTTTCTTT. The chain joins TRBV6-6 to TRBJ1-1; 7 bases are shared with TRBD1. Looked up from germline, CDR1 is MNHNY and CDR2 is SVGAGI (reference sequence). The trim removed 6 bases at V and 4 bases at J, leaving 11 bases unmatched. There are 15 residues in the CDR3.

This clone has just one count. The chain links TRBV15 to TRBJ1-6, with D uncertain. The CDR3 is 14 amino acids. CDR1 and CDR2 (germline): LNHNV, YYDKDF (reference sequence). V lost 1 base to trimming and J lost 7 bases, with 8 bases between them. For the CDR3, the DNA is TGTGCCACCAGCAGAGCGGTACTGAATTCACCCCTCCACTTT. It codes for CATSRAVLNSPLHF.

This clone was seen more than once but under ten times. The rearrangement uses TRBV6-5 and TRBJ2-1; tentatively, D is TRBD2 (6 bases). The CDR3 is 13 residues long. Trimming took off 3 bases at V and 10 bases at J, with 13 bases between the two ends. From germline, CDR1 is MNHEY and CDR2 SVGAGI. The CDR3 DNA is TGTGCCAGCAGTTATTCACTAACTAGCGAGCAGTTCTTC. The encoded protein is CASSYSLTSEQFF.

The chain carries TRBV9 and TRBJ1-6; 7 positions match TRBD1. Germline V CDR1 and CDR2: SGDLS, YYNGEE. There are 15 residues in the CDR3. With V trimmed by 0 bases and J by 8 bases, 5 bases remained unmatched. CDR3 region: CASSVAAQGDSPLHF. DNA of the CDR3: TGTGCCAGCAGCGTAGCGGCCCAGGGGGATTCACCCCTCCACTTT.

The CDR3: CASSQDLGGGNTGELFF. CDR3 bases: TGTGCCAGCAGCCAAGATCTTGGCGGGGGGAACACCGGGGAGCTGTTTTTT. This chain connects TRBV4-2 to TRBJ2-2, with 7 bases that match TRBD2. This CDR3 has 17 amino acids. The germline gives CDR1 LGHNA, CDR2 YNFKEQ. The J segment lost 1 base and the V segment lost 0 bases, leaving 5 bases of the junction unmatched.

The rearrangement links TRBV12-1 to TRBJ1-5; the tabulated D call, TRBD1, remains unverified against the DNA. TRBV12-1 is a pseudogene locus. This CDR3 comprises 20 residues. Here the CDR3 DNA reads TGTGCCAGCAGCTCAACACCCGGGACAGGCGCTAGAGATAGCAATCAGCCCCAGCATTTT. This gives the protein CASSSTPGTGARDSNQPQHF.

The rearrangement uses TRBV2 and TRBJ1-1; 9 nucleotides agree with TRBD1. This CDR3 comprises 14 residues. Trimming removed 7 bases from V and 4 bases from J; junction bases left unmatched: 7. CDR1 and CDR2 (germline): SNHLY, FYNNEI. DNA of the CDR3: TGTGCCAGCACAGGGGACAGGGAGAGCACTGAAGCTTTCTTT. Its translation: CASTGDRESTEAFF.

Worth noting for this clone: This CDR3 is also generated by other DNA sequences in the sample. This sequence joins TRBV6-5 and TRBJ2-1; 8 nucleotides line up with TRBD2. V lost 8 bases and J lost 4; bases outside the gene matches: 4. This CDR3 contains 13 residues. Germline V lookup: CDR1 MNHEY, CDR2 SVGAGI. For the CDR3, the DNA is TGTGCCAGCTCGGGGGGGTCGTACAATGAGCAGTTCTTC. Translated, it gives CASSGGSYNEQFF.

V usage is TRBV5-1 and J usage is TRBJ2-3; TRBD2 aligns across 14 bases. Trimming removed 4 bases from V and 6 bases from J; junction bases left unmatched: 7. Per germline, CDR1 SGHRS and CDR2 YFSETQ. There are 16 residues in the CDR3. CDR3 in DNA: TGCGCCAGCAGCCCCGGGACTAGCGGGAGAGGGGATACGCAGTATTTT. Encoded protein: CASSPGTSGRGDTQYF.

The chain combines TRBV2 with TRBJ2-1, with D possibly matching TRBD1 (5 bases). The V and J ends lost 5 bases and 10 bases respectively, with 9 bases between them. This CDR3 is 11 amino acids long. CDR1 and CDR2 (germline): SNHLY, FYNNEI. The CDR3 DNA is TGTGCCAGCAGTTCAGGGCTGGAGCAGTTCTTC. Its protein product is CASSSGLEQFF.

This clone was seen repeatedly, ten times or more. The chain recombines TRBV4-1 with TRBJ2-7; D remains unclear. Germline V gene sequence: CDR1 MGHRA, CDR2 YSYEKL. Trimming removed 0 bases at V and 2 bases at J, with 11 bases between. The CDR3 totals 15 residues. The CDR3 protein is CASSQDSPGPYEQYF. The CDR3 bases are TGCGCCAGCAGCCAAGACTCTCCAGGTCCCTACGAGCAGTACTTC.

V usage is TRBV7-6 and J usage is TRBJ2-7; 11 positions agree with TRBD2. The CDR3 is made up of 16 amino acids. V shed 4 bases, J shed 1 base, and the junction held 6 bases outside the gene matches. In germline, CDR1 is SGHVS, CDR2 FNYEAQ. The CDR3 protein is CASSSPGTSGSYEQYF. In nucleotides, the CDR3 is TGTGCCAGCAGCTCTCCCGGGACTAGCGGTTCCTACGAGCAGTACTTC.